The TCR beta chain described here comes from a study of T cell responses to AZD1222 COVID-19 vaccine. Germline CDR1 and CDR2: LNHDA and SQIVND (reference sequence). The CDR3 sequence is 14 residues long. V lost 7 bases and J lost 0, with 10 bases in between. Details on this clone: Its antigen is unknown.

The table came from immunoSEQ multiplex PCR; TCRdb's copy has only in-frame clones and leaves some out. The sample yields under 130,000 clones, roughly 87% seen once. Study-level results: Donors, mostly white British, included more females; clonal diversity was possibly underestimated. The study found vaccine-associated CD4 TCRs spanning spike, dominant at 160-218 and 743-854. The study sampled repertoires only after the peak T cell response.

This chain links TRBV19 with TRBJ2-4; D is undetermined. The TCR comes from an adult who received the AZD1222 COVID-19 vaccine. The sequences come from peripheral blood, collected 28 days after the second AZD1222 dose. CDR3 sequence (DNA): TGTGCCAGTATGTCGGATCTAGCCAAAAACATTCAGTACTTC. As protein: CASMSDLAKNIQYF. The whole variable domain, remainder taken from reference TRBV19 and TRBJ2-4, is DGGITQSPKYLFRKEGQNVTLSCEQNLNHDAMYWYRQDPGQGLRLIYYSQIVNDFQKGDIAEGYSVSREKKESFPLTVTSAQKNPTAFYLCASMSDLAKNIQYFGAGTRLSVL.